This TCR beta chain was sequenced for a study of blood T cell repertoires in COVID-19. The wider study: COVID-19 samples, acute and convalescent, were from the United States, Italy and Spain.

The CDR3 totals 16 residues. The trim removed 3 bases at V and 10 bases at J, leaving 12 bases unmatched. Germline values: CDR1 SGHTA, CDR2 FQGNSA. Clinical histories supplied by participants themselves formed the basis of cohort assignment. The authors' processing: Amplified reference gene primers provided the basis for estimating nucleated cell counts. The protocol was immunoSEQ multiplex PCR, while the TCRdb copy is restricted to in-frame clones and leaves out a portion. V, J and clone size are those of that table, while D and trimming were read from the DNA. Of 490,000 or so clones detected, 80% to 90% appear once; the ten largest clones hold 6.5% to 9.5%.

This clonotype originated in an older woman who had recovered from COVID-19. The sequenced sample was PBMCs or T cells enriched from blood (not recorded which). The rearrangement links TRBV7-2 to TRBJ2-1, with 10 positions matching TRBD2. CDR3 amino acids: CASSFSQSGGAVEQFF. Here the CDR3 DNA reads TGTGCCAGCAGCTTCAGCCAAAGCGGGGGGGCCGTGGAGCAGTTCTTC.